The 23 T cell receptor beta chains in this list originate from one sample, sequenced in a study of metastatic and nonmetastatic thyroid tumors. TCRdb re-clonotyped the PCR reads via MiXCR. The data contain 15,000 to 20,000 clones, over 20% of them seen just once; the ten biggest clones take up 17%. Patients were all untreated before their thyroid surgery. The specimen was tumor tissue. These receptor sequences come from a female donor with papillary thyroid cancer or a benign thyroid nodule (not recorded which). Some clones in this sample may be carry-over from other donors' samples.

This clone came up many times. The chain joins TRBV5-8 to TRBJ2-7; D is perhaps TRBD2 (5 bases). This CDR3 has 14 residues. Deletions cut 4 bases from V and 3 bases from J, with 14 bases between. In germline, CDR1 is SGHTS, CDR2 YDEGEE. In DNA, the CDR3 is TGTGCCAGCAGCCCCCTCGACGGGAACTACGAGCAGTACTTC. Translating gives CASSPLDGNYEQYF.

This clone qualifies as medium-sized. The chain employs TRBV7-9 and TRBJ2-1; TRBD2 is a possible D gene (6 bases). From germline, CDR1 is SEHNR and CDR2 FQNEAQ (reference sequence). V was clipped by 3 bases and J by 4 bases, with 7 bases between them. This CDR3 region has 13 residues. DNA of the CDR3: TGTGCCAGCAGCTTTGGGGGGTACAATGAGCAGTTCTTC. It codes for CASSFGGYNEQFF.

V and J are TRBV6-4 and TRBJ2-7; D is undetermined. The CDR3 runs 12 residues. Germline values: CDR1 MRHNA, CDR2 SNTAGT. V was trimmed by 7 bases and J by 2 bases, leaving 9 bases between them. CDR3 sequence (DNA): TGTGCCAGCAAGGTCAGGACCTACGAGCAGTACTTC. It yields the protein CASKVRTYEQYF.

Judged by abundance, this clone is medium-sized. The chain couples TRBV16 to TRBJ1-3; a possible D gene is TRBD1 (5 bases). This CDR3 spans 14 amino acids. Trimming left V 4 bases short and J 4 bases short, with 11 bases between. Germline CDR1 is KGHSY and CDR2 is FQNENV. In DNA, the CDR3 is TGTGCCAGCAGCCCCCCGGGGGAAGGAAACACCATATATTTT. The encoded protein is CASSPPGEGNTIYF. Complete variable domain (other parts from reference TRBV16 and TRBJ1-3): GEEVAQTPKHLVRGEGQKAKLYCAPIKGHSYVFWYQQVLKNEFKFLISFQNENVFDETGMPKERFSAKCLPNSPCSLEIQATKLEDSAVYFCASSPPGEGNTIYFGEGSWLTVV.

Details on this clone: This may be a read error, as it is one base from a much larger clone. The sample contains more than one DNA sequence encoding this CDR3. V usage is TRBV5-1 and J usage is TRBJ2-5, with D maybe TRBD1 (6 bases). Trimming left V 0 bases short and J 5 bases short, with 17 bases between. CDR1 and CDR2 (germline): SGHRS, YFSETQ. CDR3 length: 16 amino acids. CDR3 bases: TGCGCCAGCAGCTTGGCAAGACAGCCGCAGGGGGAGACCCAGTACTTC. Encoded protein: CASSLARQPQGETQYF.

In regard to this clone: At one end, the junction sequence differs from germline, possibly due to a read error. The chain recombines TRBV6-5 with TRBJ2-7; D perhaps matches TRBD2 (5 bases). The CDR3 length is 15 residues. Germline CDR1 reads MNHEY; CDR2 reads SVGAGI. The CDR3 DNA is TGTGCCAACAGTTTAGATAACGGACTGAGCTACGAGCAGTACTTC. Protein: CANSLDNGLSYEQYF.

In this sample, this clone is medium-sized (0.01 to 0.1%). J is TRBJ2-7 and V is TRBV20-1; 7 bases line up with TRBD2. The CDR3 covers 15 residues. Germline-derived CDR1 and CDR2 are DFQATT and SNEGSKA (reference sequence). Losses at the gene ends were 6 bases for V and 0 bases for J; bases not matched to a gene: 11. CDR3 in amino acids: CSATSSLASSYEQYF. CDR3 in DNA: TGCAGTGCAACGTCGTCACTAGCGAGCTCCTACGAGCAGTACTTC.

In its sample, this clone was seen a few times. The chain combines TRBV6-2 or TRBV6-3 with TRBJ2-1; TRBD1 agrees at 11 bases. Looked up from germline, CDR1 is MNHEY and CDR2 is SVGEGT. CDR3 length: 17 amino acids. The junction had 12 bases not matched to a gene; V was cut back by 6 bases and J by 5 bases. This CDR3 is CASSPTGQGEGNNEQFF. In DNA form, the CDR3 reads TGTGCCAGCAGCCCCACGGGACAGGGGGAAGGAAACAATGAGCAGTTCTTC.

Ten or more counts support this clone. V usage is TRBV7-6 and J usage is TRBJ2-7, with D possibly TRBD1 on 5 matching bases. Germline V gives CDR1 SGHVS, CDR2 FNYEAQ. V was pared by 5 bases and J by 2 bases, with 22 bases between. The CDR3 has 17 residues. The CDR3 nucleotides are TGTGCCAGCAGCCCCACGGGCAGGGCCGAACTCCCCTACGAGCAGTACTTC. Translated: CASSPTGRAELPYEQYF.

This chain links TRBV11-3 with TRBJ1-1; weak D call: TRBD1 (6 bases). The germline V gene has CDR1 SGHNT and CDR2 YENEEA. The CDR3 is made up of 14 amino acids. The V and J ends lost 1 base and 4 bases respectively, with 10 bases between them. CDR3 sequence reads: CASSLGGAGTEAFF. DNA of the CDR3: TGTGCCAGCAGCTTAGGGGGGGCTGGCACTGAAGCTTTCTTT. The full variable domain, rest sourced from reference TRBV11-3 and TRBJ1-1, is EAGVVQSPRYKIIEKKQPVAFWCNPISGHNTLYWYLQNLGQGPELLIRYENEEAVDDSQLPKDRFSAERLKGVDSTLKIQPAELGDSAVYLCASSLGGAGTEAFFGQGTRLTVV.

This clone was observed at least ten times. V gene TRBV6-2 or TRBV6-3 combines with J gene TRBJ2-1; D remains ambiguous. V lost 0 bases to trimming and J lost 2 bases, with 20 bases between them. The CDR3 has 19 amino acids. The V gene's germline CDR1 is MNHEY and CDR2 SVGEGT. The CDR3 protein is CASSYSYVRKSFPYNEQFF. As DNA, the CDR3 is TGTGCCAGCAGTTACTCATATGTCAGGAAGTCTTTCCCCTACAATGAGCAGTTCTTC.

This clone was picked up many times. The chain uses TRBV5-1 and TRBJ2-6; 7 bases map to TRBD1. This CDR3 contains 15 residues. CDR1 SGHRS and CDR2 YFSETQ come from the germline V gene. The trim removed 3 bases at V and 0 bases at J, leaving 0 bases unmatched. CDR3 residues: CASSSGGSGANVLTF. The CDR3, as DNA: TGCGCCAGCAGCTCAGGGGGCTCTGGGGCCAACGTCCTGACTTTC.

This clone has a handful of counts. This rearrangement joins TRBV6-6 to TRBJ2-7, with D uncertain. In germline, CDR1 is MNHNY, CDR2 SVGAGI (reference sequence). The CDR3 is made up of 16 amino acids. Trimming cost V 8 bases and J 0 bases, with 20 bases left between them. Written as DNA, the CDR3 is TGTGCCAGCGTTAGAACAGTAGGCGATAGCTCCTACGAGCAGTACTTC. Its translation: CASVRTVGDSSYEQYF.

In its sample, this clone was seen a few times. The chain couples TRBV29-1 to TRBJ2-1, with 7 positions matching TRBD2. This CDR3 has 14 residues. V was pared by 7 bases and J by 7 bases, with 13 bases of the junction left unmatched. Germline V gives CDR1 SQVTM, CDR2 ANQGSEA. Written as DNA, the CDR3 is TGCAGCGCCGACAGCGGGATACTGGCTAATGAGCAGTTCTTC. This codes for CSADSGILANEQFF.

The chain combines TRBV28 with TRBJ1-3; perhaps TRBD1 as D (5 bases). Per germline, CDR1 MDHEN and CDR2 SYDVKM. The CDR3 consists of 19 residues. V lost 3 bases and J lost 0, with 21 bases in between. CDR3 sequence (DNA): TGTGCCAGCAGTTTCATGACCGGCGGGTGGGGGTACTCTGGAAACACCATATATTTT. Translation: CASSFMTGGWGYSGNTIYF.

The V and J genes are TRBV12-3 or TRBV12-4 and TRBJ1-2; 7 bases are shared with TRBD1. The CDR3 loop spans 13 amino acids. V shed 7 bases and J 4 bases; nucleotides not matched to a gene: 6. Here the CDR3 DNA reads TGTGCCAGCACCGACAGGGAAAGCTATGGCTACACCTTC. Translating gives CASTDRESYGYTF.

The gene calls are TRBV7-9 and TRBJ1-5, with D unresolved. V gave up 2 bases and J gave up 5 bases, with 4 bases separating them. The CDR3 extends over 12 amino acids. CDR1 is SEHNR, CDR2 FQNEAQ, per germline (reference sequence). CDR3 DNA: TGTGCCAGCAGCTTACCCGATCAGCCCCAGCATTTT. Protein: CASSLPDQPQHF.

This clone is labeled medium-sized (0.01 to 0.1%). The rearrangement links TRBV6-1 to TRBJ1-3, with D unclear. The CDR3 runs 14 residues. Germline V lookup: CDR1 MNHNS, CDR2 SASEGT. V shed 3 bases and J shed 5 bases, with 11 bases lying between them. The CDR3 loop is CASSDRAGRNTIYF. For the CDR3, the DNA is TGTGCCAGCAGTGACCGCGCAGGAAGAAACACCATATATTTT.

The gene calls are TRBV20-1 and TRBJ2-6; the D is unclear. This CDR3 contains 12 residues. Germline V CDR1 and CDR2: DFQATT, SNEGSKA (reference sequence). The CDR3 DNA is TGCGGTAGTAGTGCTGGGGCCAACGTCCTGACTTTC. Translated, it gives CGSSAGANVLTF.

This clone has at least ten counts. V is TRBV29-1 and J is TRBJ2-1, with D possibly TRBD1 on 6 matching bases. Trimming shortened V by 4 bases and J by 8 bases, and 30 bases separated the two germline ends. Germline V gene lookup returns CDR1 SQVTM and CDR2 ANQGSEA. This CDR3 comprises 18 residues. The CDR3 sequence: CSVGWVRTASSLGDEQFF. The CDR3 region has the DNA TGCAGCGTTGGATGGGTAAGGACAGCCTCGAGTCTGGGGGATGAGCAGTTCTTC.

The chain couples TRBV6-2 or TRBV6-3 to TRBJ2-1, with no clear D. V lost 2 bases, J lost 5 bases, and 4 bases lay in between. Germline V lookup: CDR1 MNHEY, CDR2 SVGEGT. The CDR3 extends over 12 amino acids. This chain's CDR3 is CASSYGDNEQFF. The DNA for the CDR3 is TGTGCCAGCAGTTACGGGGACAATGAGCAGTTCTTC.

In this sample, this clone turned up many times. This sequence joins TRBV28 and TRBJ1-1; D not certain. V was cut by 8 bases and J by 4 bases, with 11 bases left in between. In germline, CDR1 is MDHEN, CDR2 SYDVKM. The CDR3 covers 12 residues. CDR3 in amino acids: CASRGWSTEAFF. The CDR3 nucleotides are TGTGCCAGCCGAGGGTGGAGCACTGAAGCTTTCTTT.

This clone was found a few times. CDR3 region: CASSFSGTGGSKTQYF. As DNA, the CDR3 is TGTGCCAGCAGCTTTTCCGGGACAGGGGGCTCTAAGACCCAGTACTTC. The chain carries TRBV7-3 and TRBJ2-5, with 12 bases matching TRBD1. CDR1 and CDR2 from the germline V gene are SGHTA and FQGTGA. The CDR3 consists of 16 residues. Trimming cost V 3 bases and J 6 bases; bases outside gene matches: 8.